This T cell receptor beta chain was observed in a study of cytomegalovirus exposure and HLA in healthy donors. Vbeta (60) and Jbeta (13) primers were used in the PCR. Produced via immunoSEQ multiplex PCR; TCRdb's table is partial and in-frame only. The table lists hundreds of thousands of clones, approximately 70% of them singletons, with 2.6% in the top ten. Findings and caveats of the study: Trimming of TCR beta V- and J-genes showed a link, identified in a later analysis, to a missense DCLRE1C variant.

This clone has just a few counts. What it binds is unknown. The clonotype comes from a man between 35 and 55 years old in good health and CMV-seropositive. Sequences were obtained from PBMCs.

CDR3 amino acids: CASSSQTAYEQYF. The CDR3, as DNA: TGTGCCAGCAGCTCACAGACAGCCTACGAGCAGTACTTC. The rearrangement links TRBV11-3 to TRBJ2-7; D is perhaps TRBD1 (5 bases). The CDR3 totals 13 residues. Germline values: CDR1 SGHNT, CDR2 YENEEA. V lost 4 bases and J lost 2, with 9 bases in between.